This TCR beta chain was profiled in a study of T cell responses to AZD1222 COVID-19 vaccine. Study outcomes and limitations: Recipients of two AZD1222 doses showed rising Spike-specific TCR breadth and depth.

The repertoire was sequenced with immunoSEQ multiplex PCR; TCRdb's copy has only in-frame clones and lacks some. The sample includes more than 50,000 clones, less than 85% of them seen just once. In regard to this clone: Its antigen is unidentified.

Deletions cut 3 bases from V and 11 bases from J, with 16 bases between. CDR1 SEHNR and CDR2 FQNEAQ come from the germline V gene (reference sequence). CDR3 size: 13 residues. The source is an adult in good health. The chain has TRBV7-9 and TRBJ1-1; D remains ambiguous. Sequencing was performed on peripheral blood, taken on day 0 of MenACWY control vaccination. CDR3 in DNA: TGTGCCAGCAGCTTCATGGACGGGCTTAAGGCTTTCTTT. Protein sequence: CASSFMDGLKAFF.